This T cell receptor (beta chain) emerged from a study of tissue T cells after allogeneic stem cell transplantation. Study information: This research-autopsy study prospectively enrolled adult allogeneic hematopoietic cell transplant recipients with steroid-refractory graft-versus-host disease. General study findings and limits: Blood and spleen captured only part of the tissue TCR repertoire.

A word on this clone: Its specificity is unknown.

TCRdb's copy holds only in-frame clones and misses some; the assay was immunoSEQ multiplex PCR. Counted here are some 25,000 clones, about 90% occurring once; the ten biggest clones make up approximately 2%. The specimen was blood, collected before transplantation. This sequence was found in a male donor aged 60 or over who later had graft-versus-host disease after an allogeneic stem cell transplant.

CDR3 nucleotides: TGTGCCAGCAGTTACGTTGTGGGAGATCGGACCGGGGAGCTGTTTTTT. Translating it yields CASSYVVGDRTGELFF. The chain employs TRBV6-5 and TRBJ2-2, with D perhaps matching TRBD2 (5 bases). Trimming took off 2 bases at V and 5 bases at J, with 15 bases between the two ends. Germline CDR1 reads MNHEY; CDR2 reads SVGAGI. This CDR3 is built from 16 residues.